This T cell receptor beta chain was captured by sequencing in a study of Graves' ophthalmopathy and Graves' hyperthyroidism (dated by TCRdb to 2016 to 2019). About the investigation overall: Stable hyperthyroidism was defined as no progression to ophthalmopathy within 18 months of follow-up. The study used signatures of the TCR beta repertoire to tell Graves' ophthalmopathy apart from Graves' hyperthyroidism and to predict which patients would progress to ophthalmopathy. An independent validation cohort was composed of approximately 18 hyperthyroidism patients and some 16 patients who later progressed from hyperthyroidism to ophthalmopathy. Following sample collection, hyperthyroidism patients were given methimazole at a starting dose of 30 mg daily, and ophthalmopathy patients were given high-dose intravenous methylprednisolone. In total, approximately 140 blood samples were TCR-sequenced: roughly 45 ophthalmopathy, under 80 hyperthyroidism and approximately 17 hyperthyroidism-to-ophthalmopathy patients. To explore V-J signatures that separate ophthalmopathy from hyperthyroidism, a discovery set of fewer than 110 patients was enrolled, consisting of about 45 with ophthalmopathy and about 60 with stable hyperthyroidism. In six hyperthyroidism patients, T-cell repertoires of thyroid tissue and blood were compared. Overall study outcomes, separate from this receptor: In validation, the model predicted ophthalmopathy progression with roughly 68% sensitivity and approximately 75% specificity; eleven to twelve predicted patients were CT-confirmed with GO in a median of 6.5 months. Among expanded thyroid clonotypes with frequency above 0.001, most also showed up in blood, which suggests that blood repertoires may reflect the thyroid immune response. No statistical method was used to predetermine the sample size, and group allocation was not hidden from the investigators. Ophthalmopathy was separated from stable hyperthyroidism by the 13-signature model with about 85% sensitivity and 81% to 84% specificity in cross-validation and with 80%/75% in the test set.

Comment on this clonotype: No antigen is known for it. Nothing much larger sits one base from this clone, and base qualities are not available.

For repertoire sequencing, TCR beta CDR3 regions were amplified from RNA transcripts. HTBI primers and the Qiagen OneStep RT-PCR kit were used in a first-round RT-PCR, which was followed by a second-round multiplex PCR, size selection and purification. Libraries were sequenced paired-end with 100 bp reads on an Illumina HiSeq2000. As for the original processing: SOAPnuke was used to process the reads, throwing out any read that had adapters, had uncalled bases, had a mean Phred below 15, or lacked an exact constant-primer or identifier match. High-quality paired reads were merged with COPE v1.2.5. Each unique nucleotide sequence was treated as a clonotype, and MiTCR v1.1 was used to align the clonotypes to the IMGT TRB V, D and J references. Only V-J combinations with frequency above 0.0001 were analysed, covering about 99% of repertoires. For each V-J combination, a TCR clonal expansion and chaos score was defined as the ratio of F50 clonal expansion to chaos observed in the TCRdist matrix. Welch's t-statistics and random forest were used to reduce the features to about twelve V-J combinations, which were then used as input to a naive Bayes classifier. The similarity between thyroid and blood repertoires was quantified using the Morisita-Horn index. Through fastp at Q25 and MiXCR, TCRdb rebuilt clones from the public reads, retaining in-frame beta chains. Rows with a matching CDR3 protein are joined into one entry that keeps the most common DNA and genes. TCRdb, not the authors, supplied the V and J calls. This sample gives about 1.2 million distinct CDR3 sequences in total; about 36% of them show up just once. The ten largest account for around 10% of the sample.

There are 15 amino acids in the CDR3, from cysteine to phenylalanine inclusive. Only CDR3 DNA remains: 45 bases, in frame from the first base. Compared with germline, V lacks 4 bases and J lacks 3 bases; bases without a gene match: 7. The germline V gene yields MNHEY for CDR1 and SVGEGT for CDR2. Hyperthyroidism patients were newly diagnosed, were aged 18 to 65 years, and had a disease duration under 2 months. Anyone with other autoimmune diseases, uncontrolled infections, pregnancy or lactation was excluded from the study. Diagnosis was based on clinical symptoms, serum thyroxine, TRAb, thyroid ultrasound and orbital computed tomography. Total RNA was extracted using Trizol reagent, and RNA quality was checked on an Agilent 2100 Bioanalyzer.

The V and J segments used are TRBV6-2 or TRBV6-3 and TRBJ2-7, and TRBD1 aligns with 9 junction nucleotides. The source is an adult man with Graves' hyperthyroidism. The source material was peripheral blood or thyroid tissue (not recorded which). The CDR3 protein: CASSLFPDRGYEQYF. The nucleotides read TGTGCCAGCAGTTTGTTTCCGGACAGGGGCTACGAGCAGTACTTC.